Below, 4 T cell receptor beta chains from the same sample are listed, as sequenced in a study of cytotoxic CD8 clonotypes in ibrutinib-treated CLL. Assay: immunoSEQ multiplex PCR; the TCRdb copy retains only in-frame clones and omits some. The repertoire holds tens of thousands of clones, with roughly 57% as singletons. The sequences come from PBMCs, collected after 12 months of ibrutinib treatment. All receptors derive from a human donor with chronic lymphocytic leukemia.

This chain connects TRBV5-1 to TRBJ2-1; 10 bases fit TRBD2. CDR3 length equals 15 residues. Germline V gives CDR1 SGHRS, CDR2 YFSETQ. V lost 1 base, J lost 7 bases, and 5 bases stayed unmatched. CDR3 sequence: CASSLTASGSNEQFF. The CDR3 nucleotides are TGCGCCAGCAGCTTGACAGCTAGCGGGAGTAATGAGCAGTTCTTC.

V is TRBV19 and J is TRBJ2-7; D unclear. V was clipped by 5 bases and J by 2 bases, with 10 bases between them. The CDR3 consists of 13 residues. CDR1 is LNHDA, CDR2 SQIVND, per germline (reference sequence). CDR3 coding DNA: TGTGCCAGTAGTGCAGGTCATCCCTACGAGCAGTACGTC. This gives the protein CASSAGHPYEQYV.

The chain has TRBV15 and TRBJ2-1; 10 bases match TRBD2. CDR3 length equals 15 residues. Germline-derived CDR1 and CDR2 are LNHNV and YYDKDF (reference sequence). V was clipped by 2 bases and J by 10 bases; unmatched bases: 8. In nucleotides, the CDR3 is TGTGCCACCAGCAGATCCCGAAGCGGGAGGGCGGAGCAGTTCTTC. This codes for CATSRSRSGRAEQFF.

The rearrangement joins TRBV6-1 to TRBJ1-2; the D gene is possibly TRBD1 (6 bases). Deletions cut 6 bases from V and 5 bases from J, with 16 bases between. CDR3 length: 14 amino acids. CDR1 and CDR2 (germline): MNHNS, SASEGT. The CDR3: CASRGGRGWYGYTF. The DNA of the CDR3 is TGTGCCAGCAGGGGAGGGAGGGGGTGGTATGGCTACACCTTC.